This is a list of T cell receptor beta chains from one sample in a study of blood T cell repertoires in COVID-19. Sequencing was performed with immunoSEQ multiplex PCR; in TCRdb, only in-frame clones are kept and a portion is missing. Among some 270,000 clones listed, about nine tenths were seen once. The specimen was peripheral blood. The receptor set was obtained from a man in his forties or fifties with acute or convalescent COVID-19. Both conserved end residues are part of each CDR3.

v_call | cdr3_aa
TRBV5-4 | CASSLETGSRAEAFF
TRBV18 | CASSPRVGTGGNTEAFF
TRBV18 | CASSPLGGNNEQFF
TRBV7-2 | CASRRQTGGLTEAFF
TRBV7-2 | CASSSPRTGAYEQYF
TRBV23-1 | CASRKQGWTEAFF
TRBV5-4 | CASSSGQPPYGYTF
TRBV3-1/TRBV3-2 | CASSATRGMQYF
TRBV5-6 | CASSTPGRGNNEQFF
TRBV20-1 | CSASPRNTEAFF
TRBV12-3/TRBV12-4 | CASTGQGNTEAFF
TRBV5-1 | CASSKDRGEGYTF
TRBV2 | CASRIGLAGSVDTQYF
TRBV5-1 | CASSLVGGNTEAFF
TRBV6-1 | CASSGGALGGSYNEQFF
TRBV12-3/TRBV12-4 | CASSPGQGQPQHF
TRBV30 | CAWSTFGTGAFGPQHF
TRBV6-5 | CASSYSTGGASGYTF
TRBV27 | CASSLGQGGPLGPLHF
TRBV13 | CASSPRQGWGTEAFF
TRBV4-2 | CASSLVWARGTGELFF
TRBV5-6 | CASSWDRVGEQFF
TRBV19 | CASSIGAGAYNEQFF
TRBV2 | CASSDPAGASPYEQYF
TRBV11-3 | CASSLGPPANEQFF
TRBV15 | CATSSSDTQYF
TRBV5-1 | CASSLAGAKGTEAFF
TRBV30 | CAWEEDGFNEKLFF
TRBV9 | CASSIGQGAPGNTIYF
TRBV15 | CATSRDPSDGYTF
TRBV3-1/TRBV3-2 | CASSGGSSDEQFF
TRBV18 | CASSKPNEQFF
TRBV10-3 | CAIASGTEAFF
TRBV30 | CAWGGLGLLNSPLHF
TRBV5-4 | CASSPPGQNQNEQYF
TRBV29-1 | CSVRSGLAAQYF